The 30 T cell receptor beta chains presented below share a single source sample, sequenced in a study of CD8 T cells in ankylosing spondylitis. TCRdb reanalysed the 5' RACE reads using MiXCR and keeps one entry per CDR3 protein. This table has about 310,000 distinct CDR3 sequences, roughly 20% appearing once. Material: blood, either unsorted or a sorted T cell fraction (not recorded which). The source is a female donor with ankylosing spondylitis or in good health (not recorded which).

This clonotype was seen a handful of times. The J gene is TRBJ2-5, the V gene TRBV20-1; D might be TRBD2 (5 bases). Germline V gives CDR1 DFQATT, CDR2 SNEGSKA (reference sequence). The V gene lost 6 bases and the J gene lost 5 bases, with 19 bases spanning the gap. The CDR3 has 14 amino acids. CDR3 sequence reads: CSAPFLKRGETQYF. Here the CDR3 DNA reads TGCAGTGCACCGTTTTTGAAGCGCGGGGAGACCCAGTACTTC.

This clonotype was recorded a few times. The genes are TRBV20-1 and TRBJ2-3; D may correspond to TRBD1 or TRBD2 (5 bases each). CDR1 and CDR2 (germline): DFQATT, SNEGSKA (reference sequence). V dropped 6 bases and J dropped 3 bases, with 16 bases sitting between them. The CDR3 consists of 14 residues. CDR3 sequence: CSAPTDYGTDTQYF. In nucleotides, the CDR3 is TGCAGTGCACCGACAGACTATGGGACAGATACGCAGTATTTT.

This clonotype was counted only a few times. The chain uses TRBV23-1 and TRBJ1-1; the D gene is possibly TRBD1 (5 bases). TRBV23-1 is known as an ORF, though its function is uncertain. This CDR3 has 12 residues. V was shortened by 8 bases and J by 7 bases, with 14 bases between the two germline ends. CDR3 residues: CASPRRGNEAFF. The CDR3 region has the DNA TGCGCCAGCCCACGGAGGGGTAATGAAGCTTTCTTT.

This clonotype has just one count. The V and J genes are TRBV20-1 and TRBJ2-3, with 7 bases matching TRBD2. Trimming took 3 bases from V and 3 from J; bases not matched to a gene: 12. Per germline, CDR1 DFQATT and CDR2 SNEGSKA (reference sequence). This CDR3 is built from 16 residues. This CDR3 reads CSASVASGSRTDTQYF. The CDR3 region has the DNA TGCAGTGCTAGTGTCGCTAGCGGATCTAGAACAGATACGCAGTATTTT.

This clonotype was counted only a few times. V is TRBV4-3 and J is TRBJ2-4; D possibly uses TRBD1 or TRBD2 (5 bases each). Deletions cut 4 bases from V and 6 bases from J, with 13 bases between. The V gene's germline CDR1 is LGHNA and CDR2 YSLEER. The CDR3 contains 14 residues. The CDR3 protein is CASSPPGLGNIQYF. In DNA form, the CDR3 reads TGCGCCAGCAGCCCTCCGGGGCTGGGAAACATTCAGTACTTC.

This clonotype was seen a handful of times. J is TRBJ2-6 and V is TRBV4-3; TRBD1 might be the D (6 bases). Trimming pared 2 bases from V and 0 bases from J, leaving 17 bases between. The CDR3 has 19 amino acids. Germline CDR1 reads LGHNA; CDR2 reads YSLEER. The CDR3 region has the DNA TGCGCCAGCAGCCAATCAACGGGTCGACAGGACTCTGGGGCCAACGTCCTGACTTTC. It translates to CASSQSTGRQDSGANVLTF.

In its sample, this clonotype was seen a few times. The chain carries TRBV18 and TRBJ2-1, with 7 bases fitting TRBD2. Trimming at V came to 5 bases and at J to 7 bases, leaving 11 bases not matched to a gene. This CDR3 has 15 amino acids. Per germline, CDR1 KGHSH and CDR2 LQKENI. DNA of the CDR3: TGTGCCAGCTCATCTTTGGCGGGAGATGGAAATGAGCAGTTCTTC. It is translated as CASSSLAGDGNEQFF. The variable domain in full, with the rest retrieved from reference TRBV18 and TRBJ2-1, is NAGVMQNPRHLVRRRGQEARLRCSPMKGHSHVYWYRQLPEEGLKFMVYLQKENIIDESGMPKERFSAEFPKEGPSILRIQQVVRGDSAAYFCASSSLAGDGNEQFFGPGTRLTVL.

This clonotype was seen at least ten times. Its ends do not fully match the called genes, so a read error is possible. The chain has TRBV7-2 and TRBJ2-3; the D is unclear. The CDR3 is 12 amino acids. Germline CDR1 and CDR2: SGHTA and FQGNSA. In nucleotides, the CDR3 is TGCGCCAGCAGTCCAAGCACAGATACGCAGTATTTT. Protein product: CASSPSTDTQYF.

This clonotype was counted between two and nine times. V and J are TRBV12-3 or TRBV12-4 and TRBJ2-1, with 15 bases matching TRBD2. V trimming: 4 bases; J trimming: 1 base; junction bases outside the gene matches: 5. This CDR3 has 18 residues. CDR3 amino acids: CASSSTGTSGRSYNEQFF. In nucleotides, the CDR3 is TGTGCCAGCAGTTCCACCGGGACTAGCGGGAGGTCCTACAATGAGCAGTTCTTC.

The chain recombines TRBV7-3 with TRBJ2-3, with 8 bases matching TRBD2. The CDR3 loop spans 14 amino acids. CDR1 is SGHTA, CDR2 FQGTGA, per germline. The junction had 4 bases not matched to a gene; V was cut back by 2 bases and J by 6 bases. CDR3 sequence reads: CASSLEGLGDTQYF. The CDR3 DNA reads as TGTGCCAGCAGCTTAGAGGGACTAGGGGATACGCAGTATTTT.

V usage is TRBV20-1 and J usage is TRBJ2-6; 10 positions match TRBD1. This CDR3 region has 18 residues. Germline-derived CDR1 and CDR2 are DFQATT and SNEGSKA (reference sequence). V dropped 3 bases and J dropped 1; count of bases not matched to a gene: 9. The CDR3 reads CSASRQGALRSGANVLTF. The CDR3 DNA follows: TGCAGTGCTAGCCGACAGGGGGCTCTAAGGTCTGGGGCCAACGTCCTGACTTTC.

This clonotype was recorded at least ten times. The chain has TRBV24-1 and TRBJ2-3, with D maybe TRBD1 (5 bases). The germline V gene encodes CDR1 KGHDR and CDR2 SFDVKD. Between the trimmed V and J ends, which lost 4 bases and 6 bases, there was a span of 10 bases. The CDR3 has 13 amino acids. The CDR3 is CATSDDHRDTQYF. The DNA for the CDR3 is TGTGCCACCAGTGACGATCACAGGGATACGCAGTATTTT.

The chain's CDR3 is CASRGSRITGELFF. For the CDR3, the DNA is TGTGCCAGCAGGGGGAGTCGCATCACCGGGGAGCTGTTTTTT. The J gene is TRBJ2-2, the V gene TRBV12-3 or TRBV12-4; D possibly corresponds to TRBD2 (5 bases). The CDR3 contains 14 residues. Trimming took 6 bases from V and 4 from J, leaving 12 bases between them.

The table lists this clonotype with a few counts. CDR3 residues: CASPPGTGKNIQYF. CDR3 nucleotide sequence: TGTGCCAGCCCCCCCGGGACAGGGAAAAACATTCAGTACTTC. The chain combines TRBV12-3 or TRBV12-4 with TRBJ2-4; 9 nucleotides match TRBD1. This CDR3 region has 14 residues. V shed 8 bases, J shed 4 bases, and the junction held 6 bases outside the gene matches.

The chain combines TRBV12-3 or TRBV12-4 with TRBJ2-1, with 7 bases fitting TRBD2. With 3 bases clipped from V and 10 bases from J, the junction kept 9 bases outside the gene matches. The CDR3 is made up of 14 amino acids. CDR3 sequence reads: CASSLIGGSWEQFF. The CDR3, as DNA: TGTGCCAGCAGTTTGATCGGCGGGAGCTGGGAGCAGTTCTTC.

This clonotype was detected ten times or more. The chain links TRBV20-1 to TRBJ1-5, with D hard to call. The CDR3 consists of 12 residues. The germline V gene encodes CDR1 DFQATT and CDR2 SNEGSKA (reference sequence). Trimming shortened V by 3 bases and J by 4 bases, and 7 bases separated the two germline ends. The CDR3: CSARTGNQPQHF. CDR3 coding DNA: TGCAGTGCTAGGACGGGGAATCAGCCCCAGCATTTT.

This clonotype has more than one count but fewer than ten. The chain combines TRBV12-3 or TRBV12-4 with TRBJ2-3; D gene unclear. Trimming took 3 bases from V and 6 from J, leaving 13 bases between them. The CDR3 has 14 residues. The CDR3 DNA reads as TGTGCCAGCAGTTTGAGTAGGTCAGAGGATACGCAGTATTTT. Protein sequence: CASSLSRSEDTQYF.

This clonotype was counted only a few times. The gene calls are TRBV20-1 and TRBJ1-6, with 9 bases that match TRBD1. The germline V gene has CDR1 DFQATT and CDR2 SNEGSKA (reference sequence). V gave up 3 bases and J gave up 10 bases; unmatched junction bases: 7. The CDR3 contains 14 residues. The CDR3, as DNA: TGCAGTGCTAGGGCCACAGGGGGCCGGTCACCCCTCCACTTT. Translated, it gives CSARATGGRSPLHF.

The genes are TRBV18 and TRBJ2-7; D is uncertain. The CDR3 runs to 15 residues. Trimming took off 2 bases at V and 0 bases at J, with 11 bases between the two ends. Germline V lookup: CDR1 KGHSH, CDR2 LQKENI. CDR3 bases: TGTGCCAGCTCACCAAGCCAGGAAAGCTCCTACGAGCAGTACTTC. Translated, it gives CASSPSQESSYEQYF.

Only a few counts were recorded for this clonotype. This chain joins TRBV6-6 and TRBJ1-5; no firm D call. CDR3 length equals 12 residues. V lost 2 bases and J 6 bases, leaving 5 bases between the germline ends. Germline V gene sequence: CDR1 MNHNY, CDR2 SVGAGI (reference sequence). CDR3 coding DNA: TGTGCCAGCAGTTACGACGCTCAGCCCCAGCATTTT. Encoded protein: CASSYDAQPQHF.

This clonotype was found a few times. V usage is TRBV10-3 and J usage is TRBJ2-7, with 7 bases matching TRBD2. Looked up from germline, CDR1 is ENHRY and CDR2 is SYGVKD. J lost 5 bases, V lost 4 bases, and 2 bases had no gene match. The CDR3 totals 12 residues. The CDR3 coding sequence is TGTGCCATCAGTGGGGGGGGGGACGAGCAGTACTTC. Amino acids: CAISGGGDEQYF.

As for this clonotype: A much bigger clone sits one base away, suggesting this may be a read error. The rearrangement joins TRBV5-1 to TRBJ2-5; D unclear. V lost 0 bases and J lost 5, with 11 bases in between. Germline assignment: CDR1 SGHRS and CDR2 YFSETQ. CDR3 size: 14 residues. The CDR3 reads CASSLVRGLETQYF. The CDR3 DNA sequence: TGCGCCAGCAGCTTGGTGCGAGGTCTGGAGACCCAGTACTTC.

Many counts were recorded for this clonotype. The gene calls are TRBV29-1 and TRBJ2-1; 10 positions agree with TRBD2. Germline lookup yields CDR1 SQVTM and CDR2 ANQGSEA. The CDR3 runs to 13 residues. Trimming removed 7 bases from V and 4 bases from J; junction bases left unmatched: 4. The CDR3, as DNA: TGCAGCGGCCGGACTAGCGGATACAATGAGCAGTTCTTC. Translation: CSGRTSGYNEQFF.

This clonotype was found a few times. The CDR3 is CATAQHMNTEAFF. In nucleotides, the CDR3 is TGTGCCACCGCACAGCACATGAACACTGAAGCTTTCTTT. V usage is TRBV28 and J usage is TRBJ1-1, with unresolved D. Trimming cost V 10 bases and J 0 bases, with 12 bases left between them. The CDR3 covers 13 residues. The germline CDR1 and CDR2 sequences are MDHEN and SYDVKM. The whole variable domain, remainder taken from reference TRBV28 and TRBJ1-1, is DVKVTQSSRYLVKRTGEKVFLECVQDMDHENMFWYRQDPGLGLRLIYFSYDVKMKEKGDIPEGYSVSREKKERFSLILESASTNQTSMYLCATAQHMNTEAFFGQGTRLTVV.

The rearrangement uses TRBV3-1 and TRBJ2-3; unclear D gene. The CDR3 is 14 residues long. Germline-derived CDR1 and CDR2 are LGHDT and YNNKEL (reference sequence). Trimming stripped 4 bases from V and 4 bases from J, with 12 bases between. The chain's CDR3 is CASSPDPVADTQYF. CDR3 DNA: TGTGCCAGCAGCCCGGACCCCGTGGCAGATACGCAGTATTTT.

This clonotype was recorded a few times. The chain links TRBV20-1 to TRBJ2-3, with a weak D call TRBD2 (6 bases). The length of the CDR3 is 15 residues. Trimming removed 5 bases at V and 4 bases at J, with 19 bases between. In germline, CDR1 is DFQATT, CDR2 SNEGSKA (reference sequence). CDR3 DNA sequence: TGCAGTGCTCGCGGAGAAGTAGGAGGGTCAGATACGCAGTATTTT. It translates to CSARGEVGGSDTQYF.

This clonotype was counted between two and nine times. The genes are TRBV10-2 and TRBJ2-7; weak D call: TRBD2 (5 bases). Germline V CDR1 and CDR2: WSHSY, SAAADI. CDR3 length: 13 amino acids. V was pared by 4 bases and J by 4 bases, with 11 bases between. The CDR3 sequence is CASSGERTYEQYF. The CDR3 DNA sequence: TGCGCCAGCAGTGGGGAGCGCACTTACGAGCAGTACTTC.

This clonotype was observed a few times. The chain combines TRBV6-5 with TRBJ2-7; 7 nucleotides match TRBD1. Germline V gene sequence: CDR1 MNHEY, CDR2 SVGAGI. The V gene end was trimmed by 0 bases and the J gene end by 2 bases; junction bases not matched to a gene: 10. The CDR3 is made up of 17 amino acids. The CDR3 DNA follows: TGTGCCAGCAGTTACTCGATCCGGGACAGTCGAACCTACGAGCAGTACTTC. Protein sequence: CASSYSIRDSRTYEQYF.

The chain couples TRBV7-8 to TRBJ2-5; D is ambiguous. This CDR3 region has 15 residues. Germline CDR1 is SGHVS and CDR2 is FQNEAQ. Trimming removed 5 bases at V and 5 bases at J, with 18 bases between. The CDR3 region has the DNA TGTGCCAGCAGCCCTACCTCGGCCTTTGGGGAGACCCAGTACTTC. Amino acids: CASSPTSAFGETQYF. Supplemented by reference TRBV7-8 and TRBJ2-5, the full variable domain reads GAGVSQSPRYKVAKRGQDVALRCDPISGHVSLFWYQQALGQGPEFLTYFQNEAQLDKSGLPSDRFFAERPEGSVSTLKIQRTQQEDSAVYLCASSPTSAFGETQYFGPGTRLLVL.

On this clonotype: This may arise from a read error, as a much more abundant clone is one base away. The V call is TRBV6-5, the J call TRBJ2-7, with a weak D call TRBD1 (6 bases). The CDR3 length is 13 residues. Trimming left V 6 bases short and J 5 bases short, with 14 bases between. Germline-derived CDR1 and CDR2 are MNHEY and SVGAGI. CDR3: CASSWNRDDEQYF. The CDR3 DNA reads as TGTGCCAGCAGCTGGAACAGGGACGACGAGCAGTACTTC.